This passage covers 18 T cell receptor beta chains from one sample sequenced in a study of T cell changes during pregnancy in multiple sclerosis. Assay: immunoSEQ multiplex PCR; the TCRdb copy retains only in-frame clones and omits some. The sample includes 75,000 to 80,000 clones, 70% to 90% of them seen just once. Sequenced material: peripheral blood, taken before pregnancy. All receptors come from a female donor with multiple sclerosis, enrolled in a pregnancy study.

The CDR3 reads CASSVSITGELFF. The CDR3 DNA reads as TGTGCCAGCAGCGTATCAATCACCGGGGAGCTGTTTTTT. The chain carries TRBV9 and TRBJ2-2; D gene unclear. The CDR3 consists of 13 residues. With 1 base removed from V and 4 bases from J, the gap between germline ends came to 5 bases. The germline V gene has CDR1 SGDLS and CDR2 YYNGEE.

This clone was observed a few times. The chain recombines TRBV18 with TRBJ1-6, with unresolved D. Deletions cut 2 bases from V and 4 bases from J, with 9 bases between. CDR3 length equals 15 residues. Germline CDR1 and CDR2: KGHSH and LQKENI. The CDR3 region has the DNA TGTGCCAGCTCACCAACAGTGGAATATAATTCACCCCTCCACTTT. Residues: CASSPTVEYNSPLHF.

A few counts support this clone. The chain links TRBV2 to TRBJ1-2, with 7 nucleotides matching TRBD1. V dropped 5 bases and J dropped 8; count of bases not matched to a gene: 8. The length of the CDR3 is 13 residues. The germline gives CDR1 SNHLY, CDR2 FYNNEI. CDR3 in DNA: TGTGCCAGCAGTACCGGACAGGCCCTCGGCTACACCTTC. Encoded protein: CASSTGQALGYTF. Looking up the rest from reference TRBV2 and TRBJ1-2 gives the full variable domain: EPEVTQTPSHQVTQMGQEVILRCVPISNHLYFYWYRQILGQKVEFLVSFYNNEISEKSEIFDDQFSVERPDGSNFTLKIRSTKLEDSAMYFCASSTGQALGYTFGSGTRLTVV.

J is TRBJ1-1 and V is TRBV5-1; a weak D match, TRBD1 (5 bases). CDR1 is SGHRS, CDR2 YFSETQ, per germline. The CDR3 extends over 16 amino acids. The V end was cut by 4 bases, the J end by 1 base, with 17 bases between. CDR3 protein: CASSRGAGEWNTEAFF. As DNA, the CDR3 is TGCGCCAGCAGCAGGGGAGCGGGGGAGTGGAACACTGAAGCTTTCTTT.

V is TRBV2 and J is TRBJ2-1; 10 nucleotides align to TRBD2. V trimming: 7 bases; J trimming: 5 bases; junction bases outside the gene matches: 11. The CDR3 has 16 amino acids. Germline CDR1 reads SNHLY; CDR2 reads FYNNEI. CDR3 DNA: TGTGCCAGCATCAGAGGGCCTAGCGGGGGTAACAATGAGCAGTTCTTC. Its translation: CASIRGPSGGNNEQFF. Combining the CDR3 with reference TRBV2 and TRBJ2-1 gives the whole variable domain EPEVTQTPSHQVTQMGQEVILRCVPISNHLYFYWYRQILGQKVEFLVSFYNNEISEKSEIFDDQFSVERPDGSNFTLKIRSTKLEDSAMYFCASIRGPSGGNNEQFFGPGTRLTVL.

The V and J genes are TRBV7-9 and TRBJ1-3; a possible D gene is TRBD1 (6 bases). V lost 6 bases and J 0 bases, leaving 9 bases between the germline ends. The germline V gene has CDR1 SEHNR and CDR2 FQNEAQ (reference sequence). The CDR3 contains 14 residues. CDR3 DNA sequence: TGTGCCAGCAGACCGACAGGCTCTGGAAACACCATATATTTT. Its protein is CASRPTGSGNTIYF.

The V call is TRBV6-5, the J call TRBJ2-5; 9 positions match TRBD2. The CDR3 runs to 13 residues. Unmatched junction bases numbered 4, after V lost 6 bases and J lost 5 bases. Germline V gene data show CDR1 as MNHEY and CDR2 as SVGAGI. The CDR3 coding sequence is TGTGCCAGCAGCCACGGACTAGCGGAGACCCAGTACTTC. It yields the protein CASSHGLAETQYF.

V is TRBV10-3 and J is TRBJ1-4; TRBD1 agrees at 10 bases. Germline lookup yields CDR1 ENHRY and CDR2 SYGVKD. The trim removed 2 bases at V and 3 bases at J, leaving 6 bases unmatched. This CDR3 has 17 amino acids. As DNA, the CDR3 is TGTGCCATCAGTGAGGGGGACAGGGGCAGACCTAATGAAAAACTGTTTTTT. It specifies CAISEGDRGRPNEKLFF.

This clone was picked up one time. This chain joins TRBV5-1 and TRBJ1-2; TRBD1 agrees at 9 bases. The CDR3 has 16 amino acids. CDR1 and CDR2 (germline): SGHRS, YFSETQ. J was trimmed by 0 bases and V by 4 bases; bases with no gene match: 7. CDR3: CASSPDRGGANYGYTF. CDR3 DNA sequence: TGCGCCAGCAGCCCTGACAGGGGGGGAGCTAACTATGGCTACACCTTC.

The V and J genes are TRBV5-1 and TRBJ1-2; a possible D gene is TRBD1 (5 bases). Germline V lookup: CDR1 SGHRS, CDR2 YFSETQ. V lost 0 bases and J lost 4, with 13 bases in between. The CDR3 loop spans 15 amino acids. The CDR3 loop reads CASSLGGTFIYGYTF. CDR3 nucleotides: TGCGCCAGCAGCTTGGGGGGCACCTTTATCTATGGCTACACCTTC. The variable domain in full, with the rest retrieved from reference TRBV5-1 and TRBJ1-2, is KAGVTQTPRYLIKTRGQQVTLSCSPISGHRSVSWYQQTPGQGLQFLFEYFSETQRNKGNFPGRFSGRQFSNSRSEMNVSTLELGDSALYLCASSLGGTFIYGYTFGSGTRLTVV.

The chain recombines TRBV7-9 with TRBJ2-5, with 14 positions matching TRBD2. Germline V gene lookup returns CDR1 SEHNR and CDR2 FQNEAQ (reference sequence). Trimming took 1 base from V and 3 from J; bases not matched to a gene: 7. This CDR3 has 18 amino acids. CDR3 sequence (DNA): TGTGCCAGCAGCTTAGGGACTAGCGGGGGGTTCGAGGAAGAGACCCAGTACTTC. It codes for CASSLGTSGGFEEETQYF.

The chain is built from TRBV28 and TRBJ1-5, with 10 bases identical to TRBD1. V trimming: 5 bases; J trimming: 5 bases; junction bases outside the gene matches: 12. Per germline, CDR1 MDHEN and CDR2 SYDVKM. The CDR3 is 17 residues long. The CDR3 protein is CASSLRPGQGLHQPQHF. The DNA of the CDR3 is TGTGCCAGCAGTCTCCGACCGGGACAGGGGTTGCATCAGCCCCAGCATTTT. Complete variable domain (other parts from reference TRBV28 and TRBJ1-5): DVKVTQSSRYLVKRTGEKVFLECVQDMDHENMFWYRQDPGLGLRLIYFSYDVKMKEKGDIPEGYSVSREKKERFSLILESASTNQTSMYLCASSLRPGQGLHQPQHFGDGTRLSIL.

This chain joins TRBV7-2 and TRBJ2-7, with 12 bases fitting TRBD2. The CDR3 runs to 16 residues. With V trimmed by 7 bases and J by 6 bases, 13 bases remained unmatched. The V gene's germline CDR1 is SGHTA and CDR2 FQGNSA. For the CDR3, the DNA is TGTGCCAGCACCCAAACCGCGACTAGCGGGGGCCTCGAGCAGTACTTC. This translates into CASTQTATSGGLEQYF. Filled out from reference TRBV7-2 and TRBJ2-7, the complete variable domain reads GAGVSQSPSNKVTEKGKDVELRCDPISGHTALYWYRQSLGQGLEFLIYFQGNSAPDKSGLPSDRFSAERTGGSVSTLTIQRTQQEDSAVYLCASTQTATSGGLEQYFGPGTRLTVT.

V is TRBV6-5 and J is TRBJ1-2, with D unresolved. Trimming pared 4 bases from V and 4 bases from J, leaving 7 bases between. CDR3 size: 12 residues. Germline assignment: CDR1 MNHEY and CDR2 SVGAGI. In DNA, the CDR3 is TGTGCCAGCAGTTCCCCCATCTATGGCTACACCTTC. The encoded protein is CASSSPIYGYTF.

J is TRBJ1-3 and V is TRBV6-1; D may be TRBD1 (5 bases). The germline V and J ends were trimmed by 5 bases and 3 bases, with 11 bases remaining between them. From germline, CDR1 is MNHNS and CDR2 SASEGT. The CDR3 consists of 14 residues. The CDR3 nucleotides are TGTGCCAGCAGTCACACAGGCAGTGGAAACACCATATATTTT. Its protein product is CASSHTGSGNTIYF.

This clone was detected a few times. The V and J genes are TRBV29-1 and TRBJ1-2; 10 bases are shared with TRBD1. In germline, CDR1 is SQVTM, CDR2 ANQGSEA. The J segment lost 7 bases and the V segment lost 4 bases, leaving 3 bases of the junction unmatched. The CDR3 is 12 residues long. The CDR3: CSVAGQGPGYTF. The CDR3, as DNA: TGCAGCGTTGCGGGACAGGGGCCTGGCTACACCTTC.

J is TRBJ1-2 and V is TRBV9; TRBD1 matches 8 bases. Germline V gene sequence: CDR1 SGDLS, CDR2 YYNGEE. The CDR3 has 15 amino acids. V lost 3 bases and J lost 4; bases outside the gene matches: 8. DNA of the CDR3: TGTGCCAGCAGCGCGGACAGGGCGAGGGGCTATGGCTACACCTTC. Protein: CASSADRARGYGYTF.

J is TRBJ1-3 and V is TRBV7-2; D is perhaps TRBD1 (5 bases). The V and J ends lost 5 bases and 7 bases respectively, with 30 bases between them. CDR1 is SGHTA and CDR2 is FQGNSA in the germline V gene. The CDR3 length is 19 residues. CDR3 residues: CASSLNPAGGGGVRNTIYF. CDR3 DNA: TGTGCCAGCAGCCTGAACCCGGCGGGGGGTGGGGGAGTTCGGAACACCATATATTTT.